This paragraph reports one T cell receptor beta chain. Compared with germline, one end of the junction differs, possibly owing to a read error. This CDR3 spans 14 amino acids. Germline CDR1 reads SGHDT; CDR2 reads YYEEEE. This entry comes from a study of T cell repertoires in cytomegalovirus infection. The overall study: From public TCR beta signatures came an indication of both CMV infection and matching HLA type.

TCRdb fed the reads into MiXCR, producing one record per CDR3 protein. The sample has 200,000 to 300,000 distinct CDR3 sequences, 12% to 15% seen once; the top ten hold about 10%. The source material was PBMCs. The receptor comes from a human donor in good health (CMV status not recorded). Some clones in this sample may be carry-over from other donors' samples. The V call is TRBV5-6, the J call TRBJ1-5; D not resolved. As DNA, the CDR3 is TGTGCCAGCAGCCTGGTACAGACCCCTCAGTCCCAGCATTTT. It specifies CASSLVQTPQSQHF. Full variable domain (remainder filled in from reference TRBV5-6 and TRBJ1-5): DAGVTQSPTHLIKTRGQQVTLRCSPKSGHDTVSWYQQALGQGPQFIFQYYEEEERQRGNFPDRFSGHQFPNYSSELNVNALLLGDSALYLCASSLVQTPQSQHFGDGTRLSIL.